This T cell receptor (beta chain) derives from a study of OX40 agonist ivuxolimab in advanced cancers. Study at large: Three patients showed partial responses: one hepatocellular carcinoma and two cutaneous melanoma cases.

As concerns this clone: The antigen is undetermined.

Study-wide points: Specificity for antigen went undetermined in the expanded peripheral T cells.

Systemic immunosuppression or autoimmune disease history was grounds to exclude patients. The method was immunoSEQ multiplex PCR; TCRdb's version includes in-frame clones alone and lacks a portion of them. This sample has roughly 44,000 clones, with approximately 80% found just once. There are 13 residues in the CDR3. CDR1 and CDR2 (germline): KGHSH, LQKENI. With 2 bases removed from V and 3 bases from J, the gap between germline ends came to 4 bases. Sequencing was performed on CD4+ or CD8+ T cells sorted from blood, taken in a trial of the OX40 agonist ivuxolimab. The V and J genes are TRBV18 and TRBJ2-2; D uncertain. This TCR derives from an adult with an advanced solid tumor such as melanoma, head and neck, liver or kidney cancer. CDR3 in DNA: TGTGCCAGCTCACCAGAGTACACCGGGGAGCTGTTTTTT. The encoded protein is CASSPEYTGELFF.